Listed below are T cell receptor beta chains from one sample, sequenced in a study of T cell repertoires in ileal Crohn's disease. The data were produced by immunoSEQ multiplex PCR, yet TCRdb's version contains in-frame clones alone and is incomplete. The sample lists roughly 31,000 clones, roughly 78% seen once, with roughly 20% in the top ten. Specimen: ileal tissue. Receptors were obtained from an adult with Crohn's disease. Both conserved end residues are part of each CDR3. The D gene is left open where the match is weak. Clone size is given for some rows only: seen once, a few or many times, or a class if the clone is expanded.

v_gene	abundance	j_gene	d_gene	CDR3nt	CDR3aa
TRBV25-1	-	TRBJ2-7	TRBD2	TGTGCCAGCAGTGGGAGCGGGAGTGTCAACGAGCAGTACTTC	CASSGSGSVNEQYF
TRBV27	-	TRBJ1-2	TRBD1	TGTGCCAGCAAGCGCTCGGGACAGGGGGCTCAAGGCTACACCTTC	CASKRSGQGAQGYTF
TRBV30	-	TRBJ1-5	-	TGTGCCTGGGGAGGAGGAGGCAATCAGCCCCAGCATTTT	CAWGGGGNQPQHF
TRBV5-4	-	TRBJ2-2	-	TGTGCCAGCAGCTTGGACCGGGGTCGGGCCGGGGAGCTGTTTTTT	CASSLDRGRAGELFF
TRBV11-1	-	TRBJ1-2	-	TGTGCCAGCGCCCCACAGGCACGGGGGAACTATGGCTACACCTTC	CASAPQARGNYGYTF
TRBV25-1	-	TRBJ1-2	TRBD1	TGTGCCAGCGGAGGGGGCCCTCTAAGGGGCTACACCTTC	CASGGGPLRGYTF
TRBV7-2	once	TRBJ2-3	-	TGTGCCAGCAGCTTAGGTGGGTTCGGCGGGGGCCGGACTGATACGCAGTATTTT	CASSLGGFGGGRTDTQYF
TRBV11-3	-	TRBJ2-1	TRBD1	TGTGCCAGCAGCTTGCGGGACAGGGGTGACAATGAGCAGTTCTTC	CASSLRDRGDNEQFF
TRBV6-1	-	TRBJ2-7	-	TGTGCCAGCAGTGGACCCGCAAAGGGGTCCGAGCAGTACTTC	CASSGPAKGSEQYF
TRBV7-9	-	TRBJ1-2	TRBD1	TGTGCCAGCAGCAAACAGGGGGCGCTTTGGTATGGCTACACCTTC	CASSKQGALWYGYTF
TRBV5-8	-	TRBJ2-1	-	TGTGCCAGCAGCCGGCCCGGGTACAATGAGCAGTTCTTC	CASSRPGYNEQFF
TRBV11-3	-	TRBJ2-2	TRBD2	TGTGCCAGCAGCGGTCGGACTAGCGGGGGGGCCGGGGAGCTGTTTTTT	CASSGRTSGGAGELFF
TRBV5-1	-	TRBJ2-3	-	TGCGCCAGCAGCCGGGGGACAGTAAAGTCCACAGATACGCAGTATTTT	CASSRGTVKSTDTQYF
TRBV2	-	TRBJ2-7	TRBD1	TGTGCCAGCAGCCTGACAGGGATCTCCTACGAGCAGTACTTC	CASSLTGISYEQYF
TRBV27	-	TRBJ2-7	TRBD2	TGTGCCAGCAGTTTAAGACTAGCGGGAGCCTACGAGCAGTACTTC	CASSLRLAGAYEQYF
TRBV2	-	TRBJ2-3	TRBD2	TGTGCCAGCGGCGGGGGGGCCCGAGTTACGCAGTATTTT	CASGGGARVTQYF
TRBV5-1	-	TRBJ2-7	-	TGCGCCAGCAGCCCAACTGTTTCCTACGAGCAGTACTTC	CASSPTVSYEQYF
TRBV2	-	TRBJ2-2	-	TGTGCCAGCAGGGATTGGACAGATAACACCGGGGAGCTGTTTTTT	CASRDWTDNTGELFF
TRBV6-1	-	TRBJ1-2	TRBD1	TGTGCCAGCATGGGGGACAGCGTCAACTATGGCTACACCTTC	CASMGDSVNYGYTF
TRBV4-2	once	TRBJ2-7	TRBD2	TGTGCCAGCAGCCGGACTAGCGGGAGGCAATACGAGCAGTACTTC	CASSRTSGRQYEQYF
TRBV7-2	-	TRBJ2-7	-	TGTGCCAGCAGCTTAGGAGGGCCCTACGAGCAGTACTTC	CASSLGGPYEQYF
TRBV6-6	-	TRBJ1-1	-	TGTGCCAGCAGTTACCCCGCCGCGGAGACTGAAGCTTTCTTT	CASSYPAAETEAFF
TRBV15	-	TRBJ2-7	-	TGTGCCACCAGCAGAGAGTCGGCGGACTCAAGCTACGAGCAGTACTTC	CATSRESADSSYEQYF
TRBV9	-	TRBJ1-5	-	TGTGCCAGCAGCCCACAGGGCGTCAATCAGCCCCAGCATTTT	CASSPQGVNQPQHF
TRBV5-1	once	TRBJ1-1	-	TGCGCCAGCAGCCCCCGGACAGTGGGAACTGAAGCTTTCTTT	CASSPRTVGTEAFF
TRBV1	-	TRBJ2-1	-	TGCACCAGCAGCCAAGTTCCAAGCGGACCCATCCCGTGCAATGAGCAGTTCTTC	CTSSQVPSGPIPCNEQFF